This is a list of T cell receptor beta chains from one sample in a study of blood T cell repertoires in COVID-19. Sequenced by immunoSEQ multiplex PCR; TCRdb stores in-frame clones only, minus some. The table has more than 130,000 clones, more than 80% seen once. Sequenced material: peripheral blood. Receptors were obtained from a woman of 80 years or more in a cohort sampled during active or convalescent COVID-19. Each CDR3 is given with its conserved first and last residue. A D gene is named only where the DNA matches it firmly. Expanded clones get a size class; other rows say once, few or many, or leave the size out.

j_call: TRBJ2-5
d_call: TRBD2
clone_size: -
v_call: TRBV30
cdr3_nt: TGTGCCTCAGGGACTAGCGGGTGGCAAGAGACCCAGTACTTC
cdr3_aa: CASGTSGWQETQYF

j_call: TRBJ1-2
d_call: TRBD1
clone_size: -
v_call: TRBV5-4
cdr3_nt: TGTGCCAGCAGCACCGGGACAGGGAGGATCTATGGCTACACCTTC
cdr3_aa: CASSTGTGRIYGYTF

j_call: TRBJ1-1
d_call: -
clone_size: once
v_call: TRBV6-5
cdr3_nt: TGTGCCAGCAGAACGCTACCCCCAGGGAACACTGAAGCTTTCTTT
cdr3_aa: CASRTLPPGNTEAFF

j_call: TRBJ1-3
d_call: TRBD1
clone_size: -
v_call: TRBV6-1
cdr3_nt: TGTGCCAGCAGTGAATACCCCCGGACAGGGACTGGAAACACCATATATTTT
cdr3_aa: CASSEYPRTGTGNTIYF

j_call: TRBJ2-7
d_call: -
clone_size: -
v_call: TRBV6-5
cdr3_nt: TGTGCCAGCAGTATTGGAGGGGACTACGAGCAGTACTTC
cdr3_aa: CASSIGGDYEQYF

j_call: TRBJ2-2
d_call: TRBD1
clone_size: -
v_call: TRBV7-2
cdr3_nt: TGTGCCAGCAGCTCTTACAGGGGGCACAACACCGGGGAGCTGTTTTTT
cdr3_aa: CASSSYRGHNTGELFF

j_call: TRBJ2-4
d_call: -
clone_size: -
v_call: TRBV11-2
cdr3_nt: TGTGCCAGCAGCCCCGGAAGGGAGGTATTATACTTC
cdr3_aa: CASSPGREVLYF

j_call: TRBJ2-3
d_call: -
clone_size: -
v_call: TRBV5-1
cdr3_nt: TGCGCCAGCAGCTTGGTCGCAGGGAATAACGCAGATACGCAGTATTTT
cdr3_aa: CASSLVAGNNADTQYF

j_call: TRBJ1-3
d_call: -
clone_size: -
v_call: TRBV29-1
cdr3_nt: TGCAGCGTTGGTTTCGGAGCTGGAAACACCATATATTTT
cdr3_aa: CSVGFGAGNTIYF

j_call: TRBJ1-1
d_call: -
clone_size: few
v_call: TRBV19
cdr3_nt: TGTGCCAGCAGCATCCCGACCAGGGTGGTTACTGAAGCTTTCTTT
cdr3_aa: CASSIPTRVVTEAFF